This paragraph reports one T cell receptor beta chain. The data are from a study of blood T cell repertoires in COVID-19. Study context: Whether acute or convalescent, the COVID-19 samples came from the United States, Italy and Spain. Sample material is recorded as cDNA or gDNA derived from T cells, B-cell-depleted T cells, or PBMCs.

In the original workflow: How many nucleated cells were present was estimated from reference gene primer amplification. Profiled with immunoSEQ multiplex PCR; TCRdb holds only in-frame clones, not every one. V, J and clone size are those of that table, while D and trimming were read from the DNA. The table lists nearly 200,000 clones, approximately 91% of them singletons, with around 5.9% in the top ten. The germline V gene has CDR1 SNHLY and CDR2 FYNNEI. The CDR3 loop spans 13 amino acids. V lost 6 bases and J 5 bases, leaving 13 bases between the germline ends. This chain uses TRBV2 with TRBJ1-1, with D perhaps TRBD1 (6 bases). Sequencing was done on a sample of peripheral blood. The sequence was obtained from a woman in her forties who had recovered from COVID-19. Here the CDR3 DNA reads TGTGCCAGCAGGGGCACAGGGTTTACTGAAGCTTTCTTT. Its protein product is CASRGTGFTEAFF.